The T cell receptor (beta chain) described here comes from a study of early T cells in non-severe SARS-CoV-2 infection. The CDR3 runs 14 residues. V lost 5 bases and J lost 8, with 15 bases in between. Germline V CDR1 and CDR2: MGHRA, YSYEKL. This clonotype came up many times. TCRdb itself ran the 5' RACE reads through MiXCR, one entry per CDR3 protein. The sample carries roughly 99,000 distinct CDR3 sequences, more than 10% recorded once. J is TRBJ1-4 and V is TRBV4-1; maybe TRBD1 (5 bases). This TCR was sampled from an adult who was a healthcare worker with PCR-confirmed SARS-CoV-2 infection or an uninfected control (not recorded which). Sequencing used whole blood, obtained at baseline. CDR3 sequence (DNA): TGCGCCAGCAGCATACGGGACGGTTTAGAAAAACTGTTTTTT. This codes for CASSIRDGLEKLFF.